The 26 T cell receptor beta chains in this list originate from one sample, sequenced in a study of shared clonotypes between healthy human individuals. TCRdb's table, derived via immunoSEQ multiplex PCR, lists solely in-frame clones and lacks some. Among some 2 million clones listed, roughly 95% were seen once. The specimen sequenced was naive CD4+ T cells sorted from blood. The subset is: CD45RA+ positively selected. The receptor set was obtained from a man between 18 and 29 years old in good health.

The chain is built from TRBV7-9 and TRBJ2-1; a weak D match, TRBD2 (6 bases). Germline loops: CDR1 SEHNR, CDR2 FQNEAQ (reference sequence). The CDR3 totals 15 residues. V was clipped by 5 bases and J by 7 bases, with 18 bases between them. The chain's CDR3 is CASSPGGTSWNEQFF. The CDR3 DNA reads TGTGCCAGCAGCCCCGGGGGAACGAGTTGGAATGAGCAGTTCTTC.

V gene TRBV6-1 combines with J gene TRBJ2-7; TRBD1 might be the D (5 bases). The CDR3 sequence is 14 residues long. With 6 bases removed from V and 3 bases from J, the gap between germline ends came to 15 bases. CDR1 and CDR2 (germline): MNHNS, SASEGT. CDR3 amino acids: CASSQQETHYEQYF. The CDR3 coding sequence is TGTGCCAGCAGCCAACAGGAGACACACTACGAGCAGTACTTC.

The chain recombines TRBV28 with TRBJ1-1; D is ambiguous. Germline V gene lookup returns CDR1 MDHEN and CDR2 SYDVKM. The CDR3 covers 13 residues. The V gene lost 4 bases and the J gene lost 8 bases, with 14 bases spanning the gap. The CDR3 DNA reads TGTGCCAGCAGTTCCCCCGGGAGAAGGGAAGCTTTCTTT. Translation: CASSSPGRREAFF.

This CDR3 is CASRLDMNTEAFF. The CDR3 coding sequence is TGCGCCAGCAGGCTGGATATGAACACTGAAGCTTTCTTT. The chain carries TRBV10-1 and TRBJ1-1; D gene ambiguous. This CDR3 contains 13 residues. Trimming removed 6 bases at V and 0 bases at J, with 8 bases between. Per the germline V gene, CDR1 is WNHNN and CDR2 is SYGVQD (reference sequence).

This sequence joins TRBV30 and TRBJ1-2; D call uncertain. V gave up 0 bases and J gave up 0 bases, with 8 bases separating them. Germline CDR1 reads GTSNPN; CDR2 reads SVGIG (reference sequence). The CDR3 is 14 amino acids. Here the CDR3 reads CAWSVRESNYGYTF. The CDR3 DNA follows: TGTGCCTGGAGTGTGCGGGAATCTAACTATGGCTACACCTTC. Together with reference TRBV30 and TRBJ1-2, the CDR3 gives the full variable domain: SQTIHQWPATLVQPVGSPLSLECTVEGTSNPNLYWYRQAAGRGLQLLFYSVGIGQISSEVPQNLSASRPQDRQFILSSKKLLLSDSGFYLCAWSVRESNYGYTFGSGTRLTVV.

The chain links TRBV6-5 to TRBJ2-7; 8 bases map to TRBD2. Germline V gene sequence: CDR1 MNHEY, CDR2 SVGAGI. V lost 4 bases, J lost 4 bases, and 6 bases stayed unmatched. The CDR3 spans 14 residues. The CDR3 here is CASSSKRESYEQYF. The DNA for the CDR3 is TGTGCCAGCAGTTCTAAGCGGGAGTCGTACGAGCAGTACTTC.

In this sample, this clone turned up once. The chain carries TRBV6-6 and TRBJ1-2, with a weak D call TRBD1 (6 bases). Trimming removed 6 bases from V and 5 bases from J, with 13 bases in between. Germline V lookup: CDR1 MNHNY, CDR2 SVGAGI (reference sequence). This CDR3 region has 13 residues. The CDR3 bases are TGTGCCAGCAGGCTTCCACAGGGTTATGGCTACACCTTC. Its protein product is CASRLPQGYGYTF.

The V and J genes are TRBV6-1 and TRBJ2-2; D could derive from TRBD1 or TRBD2 (5 bases each). There are 15 residues in the CDR3. V shed 5 bases and J shed 5 bases, with 15 bases lying between them. Germline lookup yields CDR1 MNHNS and CDR2 SASEGT. CDR3 loop: CASSSGQIVTGELFF. DNA for the CDR3: TGTGCCAGCAGTAGCGGACAAATTGTAACCGGGGAGCTGTTTTTT.

This rearrangement joins TRBV28 to TRBJ1-1, with D hard to call. Between the trimmed V and J ends, which lost 8 bases and 5 bases, there was a span of 18 bases. Germline lookup yields CDR1 MDHEN and CDR2 SYDVKM. This CDR3 contains 14 residues. CDR3 nucleotides: TGTGCCAGCGCATATATTGGCAAGAGGACTGAAGCTTTCTTT. This encodes CASAYIGKRTEAFF.

This clone was found a few times. The chain joins TRBV9 to TRBJ2-1; 8 bases agree with TRBD2. This CDR3 comprises 17 residues. CDR1 is SGDLS, CDR2 YYNGEE, per germline. J was trimmed by 7 bases and V by 0 bases; bases with no gene match: 12. CDR3 DNA: TGTGCCAGCAGCGTAGTACCTTCTCCCAGCGGGGGTAATGAGCAGTTCTTC. Its protein is CASSVVPSPSGGNEQFF.

The V gene is TRBV15, the J gene TRBJ2-1; D may be TRBD1 (5 bases). V lost 1 base to trimming and J lost 9 bases, with 19 bases between them. This CDR3 contains 16 residues. Germline loops: CDR1 LNHNV, CDR2 YYDKDF (reference sequence). In DNA form, the CDR3 reads TGTGCCACCAGCAGAGCCCCGGTTGTCAGTAGGGGTGAGCAGTTCTTC. Amino acid sequence: CATSRAPVVSRGEQFF.

The chain combines TRBV6-6 with TRBJ2-4; D is unresolved. V was shortened by 4 bases and J by 6 bases, with 19 bases between the two germline ends. The CDR3 consists of 16 residues. CDR1 and CDR2 from the germline V gene are MNHNY and SVGAGI (reference sequence). DNA of the CDR3: TGTGCCAGCAGTTCCCTCGCGTTAGGGCGTGTAAACATTCAGTACTTC. Translation gives CASSSLALGRVNIQYF.

This sequence joins TRBV4-1 and TRBJ1-2, with TRBD1 as a possible D gene (6 bases). This CDR3 is built from 14 residues. Trimming shortened V by 2 bases and J by 7 bases, and 14 bases separated the two germline ends. Per the germline V gene, CDR1 is MGHRA and CDR2 is YSYEKL. This CDR3 reads CASSQLQGSGGYTF. The CDR3 DNA is TGCGCCAGCAGCCAACTACAGGGTAGCGGTGGCTACACCTTC.

This clone was counted a single time. The V call is TRBV10-3, the J call TRBJ2-5; D call uncertain. The V gene lost 4 bases and the J gene lost 0 bases, with 6 bases spanning the gap. Germline loops: CDR1 ENHRY, CDR2 SYGVKD. This CDR3 comprises 13 residues. CDR3 residues: CAISGRNQETQYF. The CDR3 DNA follows: TGTGCCATCAGTGGCAGGAACCAAGAGACCCAGTACTTC.

The V gene is TRBV6-5, the J gene TRBJ2-4, with D unresolved. CDR1 and CDR2 (germline): MNHEY, SVGAGI. The CDR3 has 14 amino acids. V lost 6 bases and J lost 8, with 17 bases in between. The CDR3 DNA reads as TGTGCCAGCAGCCGCCGGACGGGTAGAGACATTCAGTACTTC. Amino acid sequence: CASSRRTGRDIQYF.

The chain recombines TRBV28 with TRBJ1-1; unclear D gene. V lost 6 bases and J lost 5, with 16 bases in between. Per germline, CDR1 MDHEN and CDR2 SYDVKM. This CDR3 spans 14 amino acids. CDR3 in DNA: TGTGCCAGCAGCCGCAACTTTGGGCGTACTGAAGCTTTCTTT. This encodes CASSRNFGRTEAFF.

J is TRBJ1-6 and V is TRBV10-2; 9 bases align to TRBD1. Germline V lookup: CDR1 WSHSY, CDR2 SAAADI. Germline trimming cut 5 bases from V and 7 bases from J; bases unmatched to any gene: 6. The CDR3 is 15 residues long. CDR3 DNA: TGCGCCAGCAGTCCAGACAGGGGGAGCAATTCACCCCTCCACTTT. As protein: CASSPDRGSNSPLHF.

J is TRBJ2-7 and V is TRBV10-3; D not resolved. This CDR3 contains 12 residues. Trimming shortened V by 6 bases and J by 4 bases, and 10 bases separated the two germline ends. Germline V gene data show CDR1 as ENHRY and CDR2 as SYGVKD. CDR3 protein: CAIRRTEYEQYF. CDR3 bases: TGTGCCATCAGAAGGACCGAGTACGAGCAGTACTTC.

J is TRBJ1-6 and V is TRBV7-3, with TRBD1 matching 9 bases. Unmatched junction bases numbered 6, after V lost 5 bases and J lost 10 bases. Germline CDR1 is SGHTA and CDR2 is FQGTGA. CDR3 length: 14 residues. In DNA form, the CDR3 reads TGTGCCAGCAGCGCGGACAGGGGACCGTCACCCCTCCACTTT. Its protein product is CASSADRGPSPLHF.

V is TRBV5-1 and J is TRBJ2-5; D is possibly TRBD1 (8 bases). The CDR3 covers 16 residues. Germline CDR1 SGHRS, CDR2 YFSETQ. V was cut by 4 bases and J by 5 bases, with 21 bases left in between. In DNA, the CDR3 is TGCGCCAGCAGCCCTCGGACAGGGACTATGGGGGAGACCCAGTACTTC. Protein: CASSPRTGTMGETQYF.

About this clone itself: Other DNA sequences in this specimen translate into the identical CDR3. The chain couples TRBV19 to TRBJ2-7; tentatively, D is TRBD1 (6 bases). Germline CDR1 reads LNHDA; CDR2 reads SQIVND (reference sequence). CDR3 length equals 13 residues. V lost 6 bases, J lost 2 bases, and 11 bases lay in between. CDR3 bases: TGTGCCAGTAGACGTACAGGGACCTACGAGCAGTACTTC. Translation: CASRRTGTYEQYF. Full variable domain (outside the CDR3, taken from reference TRBV19 and TRBJ2-7): DGGITQSPKYLFRKEGQNVTLSCEQNLNHDAMYWYRQDPGQGLRLIYYSQIVNDFQKGDIAEGYSVSREKKESFPLTVTSAQKNPTAFYLCASRRTGTYEQYFGPGTRLTVT.

The chain has TRBV28 and TRBJ2-5, with 11 bases lining up with TRBD2. V lost 6 bases and J lost 1; bases outside the gene matches: 10. Germline-derived CDR1 and CDR2 are MDHEN and SYDVKM. There are 17 residues in the CDR3. The CDR3 region has the DNA TGTGCCAGCAGCCTTAGAATGACTAGCGGGGTCCAAGAGACCCAGTACTTC. This codes for CASSLRMTSGVQETQYF.

The J gene is TRBJ2-7, the V gene TRBV5-4; 9 nucleotides align to TRBD1. CDR1 SGHNT and CDR2 YYREEE come from the germline V gene (reference sequence). This CDR3 comprises 15 residues. Trimming cost V 4 bases and J 2 bases; bases outside gene matches: 7. CDR3 nucleotide sequence: TGTGCCAGCAGCCCCACCGGGACAGGGCCCTACGAGCAGTACTTC. Encoded protein: CASSPTGTGPYEQYF.

Concerning this clone: Within the sample, other DNA sequences also encode this same CDR3. The rearrangement joins TRBV5-1 to TRBJ1-6; D may be TRBD1 (6 bases). V was shortened by 0 bases and J by 4 bases, with 8 bases between the two germline ends. Germline loops: CDR1 SGHRS, CDR2 YFSETQ. CDR3 size: 15 residues. In DNA form, the CDR3 reads TGCGCCAGCAGCTTGGAGACAGGATATAATTCACCCCTCCACTTT. This sequence encodes CASSLETGYNSPLHF.

This chain uses TRBV28 with TRBJ2-7, with TRBD1 identical over 7 bases. V dropped 6 bases and J dropped 0; count of bases not matched to a gene: 5. The germline V gene encodes CDR1 MDHEN and CDR2 SYDVKM. This CDR3 contains 14 residues. The CDR3 bases are TGTGCCAGCAGGACGACAGGGAGCTCCTACGAGCAGTACTTC. Protein: CASRTTGSSYEQYF. Combining the CDR3 with reference TRBV28 and TRBJ2-7 gives the whole variable domain DVKVTQSSRYLVKRTGEKVFLECVQDMDHENMFWYRQDPGLGLRLIYFSYDVKMKEKGDIPEGYSVSREKKERFSLILESASTNQTSMYLCASRTTGSSYEQYFGPGTRLTVT.

J is TRBJ2-7 and V is TRBV5-6; D unresolved. Germline CDR1 and CDR2: SGHDT and YYEEEE. The CDR3 is 16 residues long. The V end was cut by 4 bases, the J end by 2 bases, with 19 bases between. This chain's CDR3 is CASSPSLSRVAYEQYF. For the CDR3, the DNA is TGTGCCAGCAGCCCATCTCTCTCTAGGGTAGCCTACGAGCAGTACTTC.